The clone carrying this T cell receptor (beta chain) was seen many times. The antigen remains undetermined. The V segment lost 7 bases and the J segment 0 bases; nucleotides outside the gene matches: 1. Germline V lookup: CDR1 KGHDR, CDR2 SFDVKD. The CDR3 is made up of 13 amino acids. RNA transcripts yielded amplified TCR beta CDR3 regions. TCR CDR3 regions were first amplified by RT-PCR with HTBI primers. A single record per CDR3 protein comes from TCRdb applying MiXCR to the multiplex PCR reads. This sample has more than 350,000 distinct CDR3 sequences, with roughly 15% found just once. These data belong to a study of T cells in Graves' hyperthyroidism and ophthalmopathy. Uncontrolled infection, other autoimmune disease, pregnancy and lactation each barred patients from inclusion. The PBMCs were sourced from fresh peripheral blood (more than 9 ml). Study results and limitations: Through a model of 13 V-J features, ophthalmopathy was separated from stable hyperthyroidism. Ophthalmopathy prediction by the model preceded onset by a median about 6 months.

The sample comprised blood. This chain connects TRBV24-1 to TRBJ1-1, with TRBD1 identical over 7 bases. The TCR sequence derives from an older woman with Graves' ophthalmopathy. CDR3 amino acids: CATRGQMNTEAFF. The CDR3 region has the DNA TGTGCCACCAGGGGACAGATGAACACTGAAGCTTTCTTT.